One and the same sample provided the 32 T cell receptor beta chains below, sequenced in a study of response to subunit inactivated influenza vaccine. TCRdb re-called the RT-PCR reads through MiXCR, storing one row per CDR3 protein. The sample includes 750,000 to 850,000 distinct CDR3 sequences, less than 20% of them seen just once. Sequences were derived from PBMCs from blood, sampled around 5 days after vaccination. These receptors were taken from a man in his fifties or sixties who received an inactivated influenza vaccine.

V gene TRBV7-2 combines with J gene TRBJ2-5; D is perhaps TRBD1 (6 bases). V was pared by 5 bases and J by 5 bases, with 18 bases between. Germline CDR1 is SGHTA and CDR2 is FQGNSA. The CDR3 is 15 residues long. CDR3 coding DNA: TGTGCCAGCAGCCCGTGGGGGCGGTGGGAGGAGACCCAGTACTTC. This sequence encodes CASSPWGRWEETQYF.

The chain has TRBV6-2 or TRBV6-3 and TRBJ2-3; TRBD1 matches 10 bases. Trimming removed 0 bases from V and 1 base from J; junction bases left unmatched: 4. Germline CDR1 reads MNHEY; CDR2 reads SVGEGT. This CDR3 is built from 17 residues. The CDR3 is CASSYSTGGRGTDTQYF. The CDR3 nucleotides read TGTGCCAGCAGTTACTCGACAGGGGGCCGCGGCACAGATACGCAGTATTTT.

This clonotype was observed a few times. The J gene is TRBJ1-1, the V gene TRBV6-1; D possibly corresponds to TRBD1 (5 bases). The CDR3 extends over 13 amino acids. Germline values: CDR1 MNHNS, CDR2 SASEGT. V was trimmed by 6 bases and J by 5 bases, leaving 13 bases between them. As DNA, the CDR3 is TGTGCCAGCAGGGACGGGGGTTGGACTGAAGCTTTCTTT. It encodes CASRDGGWTEAFF.

This clonotype occurred a few times. The chain links TRBV30 to TRBJ1-1; the match to TRBD1 covers 7 bases. The germline gives CDR1 GTSNPN, CDR2 SVGIG (reference sequence). V dropped 2 bases and J dropped 3; count of bases not matched to a gene: 9. The CDR3 consists of 15 residues. The CDR3 DNA follows: TGTGCCTGGAGTCCACTGGGAACAGGGGACACTGAAGCTTTCTTT. Protein sequence: CAWSPLGTGDTEAFF.

This clonotype occurred a few times. The chain employs TRBV11-2 and TRBJ2-3, with D unclear. Per germline, CDR1 SGHAT and CDR2 FQNNGV. The CDR3 is 12 residues long. The V end was cut by 2 bases, the J end by 10 bases, with 10 bases between. The CDR3 sequence is CASSLTSRPQYF. In DNA form, the CDR3 reads TGTGCCAGCAGCTTAACCTCGAGGCCGCAGTATTTT.

This chain connects TRBV5-5 to TRBJ2-7, with 9 bases fitting TRBD1. This CDR3 region has 16 residues. Looked up from germline, CDR1 is SGHKS and CDR2 is YYEKEE (reference sequence). Losses at the gene ends were 2 bases for V and 7 bases for J; bases not matched to a gene: 13. This chain's CDR3 is CASSFSGTGILGEQYF. CDR3 sequence (DNA): TGTGCCAGCAGCTTTTCCGGGACAGGGATTCTAGGGGAGCAGTACTTC. Using reference TRBV5-5 and TRBJ2-7 for the parts outside the CDR3, the full variable domain is DAGVTQSPTHLIKTRGQQVTLRCSPISGHKSVSWYQQVLGQGPQFIFQYYEKEERGRGNFPDRFSARQFPNYSSELNVNALLLGDSALYLCASSFSGTGILGEQYFGPGTRLTVT.

This clonotype was found many times. The V call is TRBV29-1, the J call TRBJ2-1; no clear D. Germline lookup yields CDR1 SQVTM and CDR2 ANQGSEA. There are 15 residues in the CDR3. The V end was cut by 2 bases, the J end by 5 bases, with 16 bases between. DNA for the CDR3: TGCAGCGTTGAACAAGCGAGAGCTATTAACAATGAGCAGTTCTTC. This encodes CSVEQARAINNEQFF.

This CDR3 is CASSRRTGVQPQHF. The DNA of the CDR3 is TGTGCCAGCAGCCGACGGACAGGGGTTCAGCCCCAGCATTTT. V is TRBV27 and J is TRBJ1-5; 9 positions agree with TRBD1. Per germline, CDR1 MNHEY and CDR2 SMNVEV (reference sequence). J was trimmed by 6 bases and V by 6 bases; bases with no gene match: 6. This CDR3 is 14 amino acids long.

V is TRBV28 and J is TRBJ2-5, with D tentatively TRBD1 (6 bases). V was pared by 6 bases and J by 5 bases, with 13 bases between. The CDR3 totals 13 residues. The germline V gene has CDR1 MDHEN and CDR2 SYDVKM. The CDR3 region is CASRPGHMETQYF. The CDR3 coding sequence is TGTGCCAGCAGGCCGGGACATATGGAGACCCAGTACTTC.

There are a few counts of this clonotype. This chain links TRBV20-1 with TRBJ2-7; 10 nucleotides agree with TRBD2. The CDR3 spans 15 residues. V trimming: 5 bases; J trimming: 6 bases; junction bases outside the gene matches: 13. Germline V lookup: CDR1 DFQATT, CDR2 SNEGSKA (reference sequence). The CDR3 DNA reads TGCAGTGCTCGACTTCTAGCGGGAGACAGAACCGAGCAGTACTTC. This translates into CSARLLAGDRTEQYF.

The J gene is TRBJ1-1, the V gene TRBV29-1; D is unresolved. V lost 2 bases and J 11 bases, leaving 12 bases between the germline ends. Germline V gives CDR1 SQVTM, CDR2 ANQGSEA. The CDR3 covers 11 residues. This CDR3 is CSVESYTWAFF. The DNA for the CDR3 is TGCAGCGTTGAATCCTATACGTGGGCTTTCTTT.

This clonotype was picked up one time. This chain links TRBV7-9 with TRBJ2-7; 11 bases match TRBD1. The CDR3 totals 14 residues. Germline V lookup: CDR1 SEHNR, CDR2 FQNEAQ (reference sequence). V was pared by 5 bases and J by 5 bases, with 5 bases of the junction left unmatched. As DNA, the CDR3 is TGTGCCAGCAGCCGGTGGGACAGGGGGGACGAGCAGTACTTC. This encodes CASSRWDRGDEQYF.

This clonotype was detected a few times. The DNA for the CDR3 is TGCAGTTACCGGGACCGACGTAACTATGGCTACACCTTC. This codes for CSYRDRRNYGYTF. The chain uses TRBV20-1 and TRBJ1-2; possibly TRBD1 for D (5 bases). Germline V gene lookup returns CDR1 DFQATT and CDR2 SNEGSKA (reference sequence). The CDR3 runs to 13 residues. Deletions cut 8 bases from V and 1 base from J, with 14 bases between.

V is TRBV20-1 and J is TRBJ2-3; 15 bases agree with TRBD2. The CDR3 covers 22 residues. Germline V gene lookup returns CDR1 DFQATT and CDR2 SNEGSKA (reference sequence). Trimming cost V 2 bases and J 4 bases; bases outside gene matches: 22. The CDR3 region has the DNA TGCAGTGCTAGAAAACTAAAATACGGACTAGCGGGGGGGCCGTCTTCCCCAGATACGCAGTATTTT. Residues: CSARKLKYGLAGGPSSPDTQYF.

The chain employs TRBV20-1 and TRBJ1-6; 8 nucleotides match TRBD1. V dropped 6 bases and J dropped 7; count of bases not matched to a gene: 8. The CDR3 sequence is 14 residues long. Germline CDR1 DFQATT, CDR2 SNEGSKA (reference sequence). Written as DNA, the CDR3 is TGCAGTGCGAGGACAGGGCCGGTCAATTCACCCCTCCACTTT. It encodes CSARTGPVNSPLHF.

This clonotype has a single count. V usage is TRBV18 and J usage is TRBJ2-7; TRBD1 is a possible D gene (6 bases). Looked up from germline, CDR1 is KGHSH and CDR2 is LQKENI. The CDR3 covers 13 residues. Trimming left V 5 bases short and J 7 bases short, with 15 bases between. The CDR3: CASSSSGVGEQYF. The CDR3 DNA reads TGTGCCAGCTCATCCTCAGGGGTGGGGGAGCAGTACTTC.

J is TRBJ2-1 and V is TRBV7-2, with D unresolved. Trimming took 5 bases from V and 9 from J, leaving 17 bases between them. The CDR3 has 14 residues. Germline V CDR1 and CDR2: SGHTA, FQGNSA. The CDR3 reads CASSPVVRRSEQFF. As DNA, the CDR3 is TGTGCCAGCAGCCCCGTGGTACGTAGGAGTGAGCAGTTCTTC.

The chain links TRBV28 to TRBJ2-7; D may be TRBD1 (5 bases). There are 15 residues in the CDR3. Trimming took off 5 bases at V and 3 bases at J, with 17 bases between the two ends. In germline, CDR1 is MDHEN, CDR2 SYDVKM. The CDR3 DNA reads as TGTGCCAGCAGTCCCGCAGGACAAACAGACTACGAGCAGTACTTC. Translated: CASSPAGQTDYEQYF.

This clonotype has only a few counts. This sequence joins TRBV12-3 or TRBV12-4 and TRBJ2-2, with 8 positions matching TRBD1. The CDR3 spans 13 residues. Trimming removed 3 bases from V and 7 bases from J; junction bases left unmatched: 1. Here the CDR3 DNA reads TGTGCCAGCAGTTTCGGACAGGGCGGGGAGCTGTTTTTT. Its protein is CASSFGQGGELFF.

This clonotype has a count of ten or more. This chain connects TRBV7-2 to TRBJ2-5, with D possibly matching TRBD2 (6 bases). CDR1 is SGHTA and CDR2 is FQGNSA in the germline V gene. This CDR3 has 13 amino acids. The V end was cut by 5 bases, the J end by 4 bases, with 11 bases between. CDR3 region: CASSPRGLETQYF. CDR3 coding DNA: TGTGCCAGCAGCCCCCGGGGGTTAGAGACCCAGTACTTC.

This chain uses TRBV4-2 with TRBJ2-1; TRBD2 agrees at 9 bases. V lost 1 base to trimming and J lost 5 bases; unmatched junction nucleotides: 6. This CDR3 spans 16 amino acids. Germline V gene sequence: CDR1 LGHNA, CDR2 YNFKEQ. The CDR3 loop reads CASSQAAGGPHNEQFF. The DNA for the CDR3 is TGTGCCAGCAGCCAAGCTGCGGGAGGGCCCCACAATGAGCAGTTCTTC.

V and J are TRBV12-3 or TRBV12-4 and TRBJ2-5; D is possibly TRBD2 (7 bases). The CDR3 totals 15 residues. The V end was cut by 6 bases, the J end by 6 bases, with 20 bases between. The CDR3 here is CASSPTGGVKQTQYF. The CDR3 DNA is TGTGCCAGCAGCCCGACGGGGGGCGTAAAACAGACCCAGTACTTC.

The J gene is TRBJ1-5, the V gene TRBV20-1; D is uncertain. The V and J ends lost 0 bases and 4 bases respectively, with 4 bases between them. This CDR3 has 12 residues. Looked up from germline, CDR1 is DFQATT and CDR2 is SNEGSKA (reference sequence). The CDR3 DNA reads TGCAGTGCTAGAGATCTTAATCAGCCCCAGCATTTT. Its protein is CSARDLNQPQHF.

In its sample, this clonotype was seen many times. This rearrangement joins TRBV28 to TRBJ2-1; possibly TRBD2 for D (5 bases). Germline V gene sequence: CDR1 MDHEN, CDR2 SYDVKM. The CDR3 is 11 residues long. The germline V and J ends were trimmed by 6 bases and 10 bases, with 10 bases remaining between them. The CDR3 DNA reads TGTGCCAGCAGCCTACTAGGGGAGCAGTTCTTC. It codes for CASSLLGEQFF. The whole variable domain, filled in from reference TRBV28 and TRBJ2-1, reads DVKVTQSSRYLVKRTGEKVFLECVQDMDHENMFWYRQDPGLGLRLIYFSYDVKMKEKGDIPEGYSVSREKKERFSLILESASTNQTSMYLCASSLLGEQFFGPGTRLTVL.

V is TRBV5-1 and J is TRBJ1-4; the D is unclear. Germline CDR1 is SGHRS and CDR2 is YFSETQ. CDR3 length: 17 amino acids. The V end was cut by 0 bases, the J end by 3 bases, with 15 bases between. CDR3 region: CASSLARGFKSNEKLFF. The CDR3 DNA follows: TGCGCCAGCAGCTTGGCCCGGGGTTTCAAATCTAATGAAAAACTGTTTTTT.

This rearrangement joins TRBV5-1 to TRBJ2-7; D is unclear. The germline V gene has CDR1 SGHRS and CDR2 YFSETQ. Trimming took 0 bases from V and 7 from J, leaving 8 bases between them. This CDR3 has 12 residues. This chain's CDR3 is CASSLGPWEQYF. The CDR3 DNA follows: TGCGCCAGCAGCTTGGGGCCGTGGGAGCAGTACTTC.

This chain connects TRBV12-3 or TRBV12-4 to TRBJ2-7; D ambiguous. The CDR3 has 15 residues. V dropped 6 bases and J dropped 2 bases, with 17 bases sitting between them. The CDR3 DNA sequence: TGTGCCAGCAGCCGAGACGACCGCTACCCCTACGAGCAGTACTTC. Protein: CASSRDDRYPYEQYF.

In its sample, this clonotype was seen a few times. The chain couples TRBV9 to TRBJ2-2; D unclear. The CDR3 sequence is 15 residues long. CDR1 and CDR2 from the germline V gene are SGDLS and YYNGEE. Deletions cut 4 bases from V and 6 bases from J, with 16 bases between. CDR3 coding DNA: TGTGCCAGCAGCCCTACCCTCATATCCTCCGGGGAGCTGTTTTTT. This gives the protein CASSPTLISSGELFF.

A few counts support this clonotype. The rearrangement links TRBV7-6 to TRBJ2-7; D gene uncertain. CDR3 length equals 13 residues. The germline V and J ends were trimmed by 5 bases and 4 bases, with 12 bases remaining between them. Germline values: CDR1 SGHVS, CDR2 FNYEAQ. The CDR3 sequence is CASSPHSEYEQYF. The CDR3 coding sequence is TGTGCCAGCAGCCCCCACTCGGAATACGAGCAGTACTTC.

The rearrangement uses TRBV2 and TRBJ2-4; D assignment may be TRBD1 or TRBD2 (5 bases each). Germline V gene lookup returns CDR1 SNHLY and CDR2 FYNNEI. Trimming shortened V by 2 bases and J by 1 base, and 12 bases separated the two germline ends. The CDR3 runs to 16 residues. This chain's CDR3 is CASSELGVRAKNIQYF. In DNA form, the CDR3 reads TGTGCCAGCAGTGAACTGGGGGTGAGGGCCAAAAACATTCAGTACTTC.

The rearrangement uses TRBV6-1 and TRBJ2-1; D not resolved. There are 14 residues in the CDR3. Per germline, CDR1 MNHNS and CDR2 SASEGT. Trimming removed 6 bases at V and 5 bases at J, with 14 bases between. The CDR3 DNA reads as TGTGCCAGCAGCCCTCTGACGGTTAACAATGAGCAGTTCTTC. It specifies CASSPLTVNNEQFF.

This clonotype was seen a few times. The rearrangement uses TRBV12-3 or TRBV12-4 and TRBJ2-1, with no clear D. The CDR3 is 14 residues long. Trimming left V 7 bases short and J 4 bases short, with 14 bases between. In DNA, the CDR3 is TGTGCCAGCATCCACCCCGAAGATTACAATGAGCAGTTCTTC. It is translated as CASIHPEDYNEQFF.